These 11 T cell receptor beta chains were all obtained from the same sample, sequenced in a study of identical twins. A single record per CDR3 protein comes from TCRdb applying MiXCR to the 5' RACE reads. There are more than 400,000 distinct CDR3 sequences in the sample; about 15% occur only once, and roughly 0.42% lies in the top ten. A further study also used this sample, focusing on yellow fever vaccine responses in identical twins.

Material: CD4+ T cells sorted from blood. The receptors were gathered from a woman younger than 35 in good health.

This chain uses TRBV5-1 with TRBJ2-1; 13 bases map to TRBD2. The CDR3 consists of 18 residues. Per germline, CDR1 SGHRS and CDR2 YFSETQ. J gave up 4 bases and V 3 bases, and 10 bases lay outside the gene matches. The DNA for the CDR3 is TGCGCCAGCAGCTCCGGGACTAGCGGGACCTGGGGATACAATGAGCAGTTCTTC. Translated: CASSSGTSGTWGYNEQFF.

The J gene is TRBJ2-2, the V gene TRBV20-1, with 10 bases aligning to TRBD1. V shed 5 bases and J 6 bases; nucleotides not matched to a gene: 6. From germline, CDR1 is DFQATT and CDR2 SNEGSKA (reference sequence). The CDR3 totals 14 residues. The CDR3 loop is CSAQDRGASGELFF. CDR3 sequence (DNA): TGCAGTGCTCAGGACAGGGGGGCCTCCGGGGAGCTGTTTTTT.

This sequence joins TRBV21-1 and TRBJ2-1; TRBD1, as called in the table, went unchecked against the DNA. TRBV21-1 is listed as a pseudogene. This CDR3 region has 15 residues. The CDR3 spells CASSKKGTGGNEQFF. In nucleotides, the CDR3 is TGTGCCAGCAGCAAAAAGGGGACAGGGGGCAATGAGCAGTTCTTC.

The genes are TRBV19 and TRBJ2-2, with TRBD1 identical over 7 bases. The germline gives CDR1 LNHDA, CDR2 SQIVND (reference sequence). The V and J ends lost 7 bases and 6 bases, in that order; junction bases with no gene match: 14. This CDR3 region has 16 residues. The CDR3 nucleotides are TGTGCCAGTACCAAGGGGGAAGGAAGGGGGCCCGGGGAGCTGTTTTTT. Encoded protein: CASTKGEGRGPGELFF. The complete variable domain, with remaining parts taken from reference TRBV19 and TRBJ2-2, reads DGGITQSPKYLFRKEGQNVTLSCEQNLNHDAMYWYRQDPGQGLRLIYYSQIVNDFQKGDIAEGYSVSREKKESFPLTVTSAQKNPTAFYLCASTKGEGRGPGELFFGEGSRLTVL.

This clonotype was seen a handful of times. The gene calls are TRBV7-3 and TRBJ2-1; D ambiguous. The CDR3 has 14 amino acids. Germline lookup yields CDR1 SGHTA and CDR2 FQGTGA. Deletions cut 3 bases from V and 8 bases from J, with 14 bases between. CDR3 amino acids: CASSLLGSVHEQFF. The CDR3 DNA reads TGTGCCAGCAGCTTGCTGGGATCGGTCCATGAGCAGTTCTTC.

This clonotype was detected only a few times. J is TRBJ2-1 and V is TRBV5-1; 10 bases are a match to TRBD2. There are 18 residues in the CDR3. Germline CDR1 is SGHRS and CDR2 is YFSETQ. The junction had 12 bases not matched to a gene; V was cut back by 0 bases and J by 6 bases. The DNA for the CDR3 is TGCGCCAGCAGCTTGGCGCTTCAGCGGGGGGGCCGAGTCAATGAGCAGTTCTTC. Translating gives CASSLALQRGGRVNEQFF. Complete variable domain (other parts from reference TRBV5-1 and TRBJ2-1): KAGVTQTPRYLIKTRGQQVTLSCSPISGHRSVSWYQQTPGQGLQFLFEYFSETQRNKGNFPGRFSGRQFSNSRSEMNVSTLELGDSALYLCASSLALQRGGRVNEQFFGPGTRLTVL.

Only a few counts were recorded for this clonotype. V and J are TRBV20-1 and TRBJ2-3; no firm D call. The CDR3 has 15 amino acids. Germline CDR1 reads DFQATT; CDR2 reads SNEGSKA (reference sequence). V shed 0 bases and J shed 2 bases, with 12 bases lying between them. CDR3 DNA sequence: TGCAGTGCTAGAGATTCTGAGCAGATCACAGATACGCAGTATTTT. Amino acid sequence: CSARDSEQITDTQYF.

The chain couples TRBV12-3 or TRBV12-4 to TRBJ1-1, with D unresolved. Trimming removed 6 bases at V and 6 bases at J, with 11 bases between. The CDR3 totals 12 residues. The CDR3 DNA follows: TGTGCCAGCAGCCAGACATTTGCTGAAGCTTTCTTT. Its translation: CASSQTFAEAFF.

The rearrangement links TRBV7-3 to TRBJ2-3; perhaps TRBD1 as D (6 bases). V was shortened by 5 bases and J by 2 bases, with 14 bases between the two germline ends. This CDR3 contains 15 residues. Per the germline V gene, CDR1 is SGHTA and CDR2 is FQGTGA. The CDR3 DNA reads TGTGCCAGCAGCAATTACAGGGAATTCACAGATACGCAGTATTTT. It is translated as CASSNYREFTDTQYF. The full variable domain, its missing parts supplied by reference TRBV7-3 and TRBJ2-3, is GAGVSQTPSNKVTEKGKYVELRCDPISGHTALYWYRQSLGQGPEFLIYFQGTGAADDSGLPNDRFFAVRPEGSVSTLKIQRTERGDSAVYLCASSNYREFTDTQYFGPGTRLTVL.

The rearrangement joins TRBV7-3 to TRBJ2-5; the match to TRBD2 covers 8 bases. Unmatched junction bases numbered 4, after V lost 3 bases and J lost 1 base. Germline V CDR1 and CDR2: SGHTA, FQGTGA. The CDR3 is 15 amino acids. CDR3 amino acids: CASSLVAGIQETQYF. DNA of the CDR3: TGTGCCAGCAGCTTGGTAGCGGGGATCCAAGAGACCCAGTACTTC. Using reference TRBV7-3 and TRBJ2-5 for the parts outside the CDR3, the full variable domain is GAGVSQTPSNKVTEKGKYVELRCDPISGHTALYWYRQSLGQGPEFLIYFQGTGAADDSGLPNDRFFAVRPEGSVSTLKIQRTERGDSAVYLCASSLVAGIQETQYFGPGTRLLVL.

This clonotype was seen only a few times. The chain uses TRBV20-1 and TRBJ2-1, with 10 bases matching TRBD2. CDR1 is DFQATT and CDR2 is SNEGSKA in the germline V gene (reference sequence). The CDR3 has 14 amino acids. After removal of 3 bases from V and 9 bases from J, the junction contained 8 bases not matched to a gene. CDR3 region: CSARLAGGLPEQFF. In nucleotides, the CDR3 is TGCAGTGCTAGGTTAGCGGGAGGTCTCCCTGAGCAGTTCTTC.